This TCR beta chain came from a study of CD8 T cells in Susac syndrome. CDR3 size: 14 residues. V lost 5 bases, J lost 0 bases, and 11 bases lay in between. Germline CDR1 DFQATT, CDR2 SNEGSKA (reference sequence). Random hexamers were used to reverse transcribe an amount of roughly 0.5 to 1 ug RNA. TCRdb re-derived calls from the immunoSEQ multiplex PCR reads in MiXCR, one entry per CDR3 protein. Among under 95,000 distinct CDR3 sequences listed, about 94% were seen once. Notes on the study in general: The study recognized that the number of individuals in its TCR sequencing and HLA analysis was relatively small.

Points on this clonotype: The target antigen is unknown.

Sequencing of TCR beta was performed on blood CD8+ and CD4+ T cells. This chain uses TRBV20-1 with TRBJ2-1; maybe TRBD2 (5 bases). Input material: CD4+ T cells from PBMCs. This receptor was identified in a human donor with Susac syndrome. CDR3 sequence: CSAEGTSSYNEQFF. DNA of the CDR3: TGCAGTGCTGAGGGCACGAGCTCCTACAATGAGCAGTTCTTC.